These 32 T cell receptor beta chains were all obtained from the same sample, sequenced in a study of CD8+ T cells in alopecia areata. Extracted RNA was reverse transcribed, and the resulting cDNA served as sequencing template. The data were produced by immunoSEQ multiplex PCR, yet TCRdb's version contains in-frame clones alone and is incomplete. The top ten clones hold 0.7% to 0.95% of a sample with fewer than 100,000 clones, nearly 45% of them seen once. The sequencing input was CD4+ T cells sorted from blood. The receptors stem from a human donor with alopecia areata.

The sample holds a few counts of this clone. The chain has TRBV29-1 and TRBJ2-7; tentatively, D is TRBD1 or TRBD2 (5 bases each). V was trimmed by 8 bases and J by 0 bases, leaving 11 bases between them. CDR1 and CDR2 from the germline V gene are SQVTM and ANQGSEA. The CDR3 length is 12 residues. DNA for the CDR3: TGCAGCCGGGACGGTTTCTCCTACGAGCAGTACTTC. This encodes CSRDGFSYEQYF.

This chain joins TRBV11-2 and TRBJ2-1; 11 nucleotides align to TRBD2. The CDR3 extends over 15 amino acids. V shed 4 bases, J shed 7 bases, and the junction held 6 bases outside the gene matches. Germline V gene lookup returns CDR1 SGHAT and CDR2 FQNNGV. The CDR3 loop reads CASSSALAGGNEQFF. The CDR3 region has the DNA TGTGCCAGCAGCTCTGCCCTAGCGGGAGGTAATGAGCAGTTCTTC.

The V call is TRBV28, the J call TRBJ2-5; 9 positions agree with TRBD1. The CDR3 loop spans 14 amino acids. The V segment lost 6 bases and the J segment 4 bases; nucleotides outside the gene matches: 6. Germline V lookup: CDR1 MDHEN, CDR2 SYDVKM. CDR3 residues: CASSQTGGTETQYF. DNA of the CDR3: TGTGCCAGCAGCCAAACAGGGGGCACAGAGACCCAGTACTTC. Looking up the rest from reference TRBV28 and TRBJ2-5 gives the full variable domain: DVKVTQSSRYLVKRTGEKVFLECVQDMDHENMFWYRQDPGLGLRLIYFSYDVKMKEKGDIPEGYSVSREKKERFSLILESASTNQTSMYLCASSQTGGTETQYFGPGTRLLVL.

The chain employs TRBV30 and TRBJ1-2; 7 positions agree with TRBD1. With 4 bases clipped from V and 3 bases from J, the junction kept 5 bases outside the gene matches. Germline CDR1 is GTSNPN and CDR2 is SVGIG (reference sequence). The CDR3 runs 13 residues. The CDR3 here is CAWNTGTDYGYTF. The CDR3 DNA sequence: TGTGCCTGGAACACCGGGACAGACTATGGCTACACCTTC.

The CDR3 DNA reads as TGTGCCAGCAGCTTAGTGGGAGACAGGGCAGAGACCCAGTACTTC. Amino acids: CASSLVGDRAETQYF. This chain links TRBV7-2 with TRBJ2-5, with 7 bases identical to TRBD1. Losses at the gene ends were 1 base for V and 4 bases for J; bases not matched to a gene: 6. Germline assignment: CDR1 SGHTA and CDR2 FQGNSA. The CDR3 has 15 amino acids.

The rearrangement links TRBV2 to TRBJ2-3; D tentatively fits TRBD1 or TRBD2 (5 bases each). The CDR3 loop spans 15 amino acids. In germline, CDR1 is SNHLY, CDR2 FYNNEI. V shed 7 bases and J shed 2 bases, with 16 bases lying between them. CDR3 coding DNA: TGTGCCAGCAAAGGGACCGAGGTCGTCACAGATACGCAGTATTTT. Translation gives CASKGTEVVTDTQYF.

Only a few counts were recorded for this clone. The J gene is TRBJ2-1, the V gene TRBV29-1; the D is unclear. The CDR3 consists of 16 residues. CDR1 and CDR2 (germline): SQVTM, ANQGSEA. With 3 bases removed from V and 2 bases from J, the gap between germline ends came to 17 bases. The CDR3 region is CSVDLVSRGAYNEQFF. As DNA, the CDR3 is TGCAGCGTTGATCTAGTCTCTCGTGGGGCCTACAATGAGCAGTTCTTC.

J is TRBJ2-2 and V is TRBV30, with no clear D. CDR1 GTSNPN and CDR2 SVGIG come from the germline V gene (reference sequence). The CDR3 totals 13 residues. V gave up 0 bases and J gave up 7 bases, with 9 bases separating them. The CDR3 DNA reads as TGTGCCTGGAGTGTTATGGAAGGCGGGGAGCTGTTTTTT. This gives the protein CAWSVMEGGELFF.

The chain combines TRBV29-1 with TRBJ2-1; D not certain. CDR3 length: 13 residues. V shed 4 bases and J shed 9 bases, with 16 bases lying between them. The germline V gene encodes CDR1 SQVTM and CDR2 ANQGSEA. Here the CDR3 reads CSVASVLLGEQFF. The CDR3 DNA reads TGCAGCGTTGCTTCCGTCCTTCTGGGTGAGCAGTTCTTC.

In this sample, this clone turned up a few times. The CDR3 DNA is TGCAGCGTGTCGGGCGGGGCGCAAGAGACCCAGTACTTC. Translating it yields CSVSGGAQETQYF. The chain joins TRBV29-1 to TRBJ2-5, with D possibly being TRBD2 (6 bases). With 6 bases removed from V and 2 bases from J, the gap between germline ends came to 13 bases. CDR1 SQVTM and CDR2 ANQGSEA come from the germline V gene. The CDR3 has 13 amino acids.

This chain uses TRBV4-1 with TRBJ2-5, with TRBD2 matching over 9 bases. This CDR3 has 19 amino acids. Germline values: CDR1 MGHRA, CDR2 YSYEKL. V gave up 0 bases and J gave up 6 bases; unmatched junction bases: 17. The CDR3 here is CASSQDWPGSGGQPKTQYF. CDR3 nucleotides: TGCGCCAGCAGCCAAGATTGGCCCGGTAGCGGGGGCCAACCGAAGACCCAGTACTTC.

This clone was detected a few times. The V call is TRBV29-1, the J call TRBJ1-5, with a tentative D call TRBD1 (5 bases). The length of the CDR3 is 13 residues. The V gene's germline CDR1 is SQVTM and CDR2 ANQGSEA. The chain's CDR3 is CSVASGDNQPQHF. DNA for the CDR3: TGCAGTGTCGCCTCGGGGGACAATCAGCCCCAGCATTTT.

The chain recombines TRBV9 with TRBJ2-5; TRBD1 aligns across 9 bases. Germline loops: CDR1 SGDLS, CDR2 YYNGEE. CDR3 size: 15 residues. V dropped 3 bases and J dropped 2; count of bases not matched to a gene: 5. The CDR3 region has the DNA TGTGCCAGCAGCGCAGGGACAGGGTCGCAAGAGACCCAGTACTTC. It specifies CASSAGTGSQETQYF. Looking up the rest from reference TRBV9 and TRBJ2-5 gives the full variable domain: DSGVTQTPKHLITATGQRVTLRCSPRSGDLSVYWYQQSLDQGLQFLIQYYNGEERAKGNILERFSAQQFPDLHSELNLSSLELGDSALYFCASSAGTGSQETQYFGPGTRLLVL.

V is TRBV29-1 and J is TRBJ2-5; D possibly corresponds to TRBD2 (5 bases). Between the trimmed V and J ends, which lost 8 bases and 2 bases, there was a span of 12 bases. Germline lookup yields CDR1 SQVTM and CDR2 ANQGSEA. There are 12 residues in the CDR3. CDR3 bases: TGCAGCTTCCTAGGACTGCAAGAGACCCAGTACTTC. Protein sequence: CSFLGLQETQYF.

This sequence joins TRBV5-1 and TRBJ1-1, with TRBD1 as a possible D gene (5 bases). V gave up 4 bases and J gave up 1 base, with 14 bases separating them. The CDR3 has 15 amino acids. CDR1 and CDR2 from the germline V gene are SGHRS and YFSETQ. The CDR3 nucleotides are TGCGCCAGCAGCAATGGAAGGGGCCCGAACACTGAAGCTTTCTTT. Translating gives CASSNGRGPNTEAFF.

The rearrangement links TRBV7-9 to TRBJ2-1; tentatively, D is TRBD2 (6 bases). The germline CDR1 and CDR2 sequences are SEHNR and FQNEAQ (reference sequence). This CDR3 spans 12 amino acids. The DNA of the CDR3 is TGTGCGGGGACTGCCTCCTACAATGAGCAGTTCTTC. This encodes CAGTASYNEQFF.

This sequence joins TRBV29-1 and TRBJ2-5, with D uncertain. Germline V gene lookup returns CDR1 SQVTM and CDR2 ANQGSEA. The CDR3 contains 15 residues. V lost 0 bases and J lost 1, with 12 bases in between. CDR3 amino acids: CSVEELKGIQETQYF. As DNA, the CDR3 is TGCAGCGTTGAAGAGTTGAAGGGAATCCAAGAGACCCAGTACTTC.

In its sample, this clone was seen once. The chain joins TRBV29-1 to TRBJ2-5; TRBD2 agrees at 10 bases. CDR3 length: 15 residues. J was trimmed by 7 bases and V by 6 bases; bases with no gene match: 14. From germline, CDR1 is SQVTM and CDR2 ANQGSEA. The CDR3 DNA reads TGCAGCGTAGGAATACTAGCGGGGACCCCAGGGACCCAGTACTTC. Translated: CSVGILAGTPGTQYF. The whole variable domain, filled in from reference TRBV29-1 and TRBJ2-5, reads SAVISQKPSRDICQRGTSLTIQCQVDSQVTMMFWYRQQPGQSLTLIATANQGSEATYESGFVIDKFPISRPNLTFSTLTVSNMSPEDSSIYLCSVGILAGTPGTQYFGPGTRLLVL.

The chain recombines TRBV30 with TRBJ2-5, with 7 bases identical to TRBD1. The CDR3 is 16 amino acids. The trim removed 1 base at V and 5 bases at J, leaving 13 bases unmatched. From germline, CDR1 is GTSNPN and CDR2 SVGIG (reference sequence). CDR3 in amino acids: CAWSDTGTAMRETQYF. The CDR3 DNA is TGTGCCTGGAGTGACACCGGGACAGCGATGCGCGAGACCCAGTACTTC.

The table lists this clone with a few counts. The chain uses TRBV9 and TRBJ1-2; D is ambiguous. This CDR3 is 13 amino acids long. The germline V and J ends were trimmed by 1 base and 8 bases, with 12 bases remaining between them. Per the germline V gene, CDR1 is SGDLS and CDR2 is YYNGEE. The CDR3 sequence is CASSVPPAGGYTF. CDR3 DNA: TGTGCCAGCAGCGTACCCCCAGCTGGAGGCTACACCTTC.

J is TRBJ1-4 and V is TRBV7-9; 7 bases fit TRBD1. The CDR3 spans 15 residues. V lost 4 bases to trimming and J lost 8 bases; unmatched junction nucleotides: 10. The V gene's germline CDR1 is SEHNR and CDR2 FQNEAQ (reference sequence). CDR3 amino acids: CASSSWTGTGEKLFF. CDR3 in DNA: TGTGCCAGCAGCTCGTGGACAGGAACGGGAGAAAAACTGTTTTTT.

The chain couples TRBV7-9 to TRBJ1-5; D might be TRBD1 (5 bases). Germline values: CDR1 SEHNR, CDR2 FQNEAQ (reference sequence). There are 12 residues in the CDR3. The ends were cut back, 5 bases at V and 6 bases at J, with 8 bases in the middle. In DNA, the CDR3 is TGTGCCAGCAGCACGAGGGGTCAGCCCCAGCATTTT. The encoded protein is CASSTRGQPQHF. The variable domain in full, with the rest retrieved from reference TRBV7-9 and TRBJ1-5, is DTGVSQNPRHKITKRGQNVTFRCDPISEHNRLYWYRQTLGQGPEFLTYFQNEAQLEKSRLLSDRFSAERPKGSFSTLEIQRTEQGDSAMYLCASSTRGQPQHFGDGTRLSIL.

The J gene is TRBJ1-6, the V gene TRBV9; perhaps TRBD1 as D (6 bases). CDR1 SGDLS and CDR2 YYNGEE come from the germline V gene. Trimming left V 2 bases short and J 8 bases short, with 14 bases between. The CDR3 is 15 amino acids. CDR3 sequence reads: CASSVQWGGDSPLHF. CDR3 nucleotide sequence: TGTGCCAGCAGCGTCCAATGGGGGGGCGATTCACCCCTCCACTTT.

This clone was seen a single time. CDR3: CSVENIGASRGKLFF. In nucleotides, the CDR3 is TGCAGCGTTGAAAACATAGGGGCCTCGAGGGGAAAACTGTTTTTT. The chain combines TRBV29-1 with TRBJ1-4; D perhaps matches TRBD1 (5 bases). V was trimmed by 2 bases and J by 10 bases, leaving 20 bases between them. Germline CDR1 reads SQVTM; CDR2 reads ANQGSEA. This CDR3 is built from 15 residues.

V is TRBV5-1 and J is TRBJ2-3; possibly TRBD1 or TRBD2 for D (5 bases each). Trimming shortened V by 0 bases and J by 2 bases, and 16 bases separated the two germline ends. CDR1 SGHRS and CDR2 YFSETQ come from the germline V gene. The CDR3 is made up of 17 amino acids. The CDR3 coding sequence is TGCGCCAGCAGCTTGGGAAGGGGACGAGGAGACACAGATACGCAGTATTTT. The encoded protein is CASSLGRGRGDTDTQYF.

The genes are TRBV29-1 and TRBJ2-1; TRBD2 agrees at 7 bases. The CDR3 length is 13 residues. The V gene end was trimmed by 2 bases and the J gene end by 4 bases; junction bases not matched to a gene: 2. Germline-derived CDR1 and CDR2 are SQVTM and ANQGSEA. CDR3 DNA: TGCAGCGTTGAACGGACTAGATACAATGAGCAGTTCTTC. Protein sequence: CSVERTRYNEQFF.

This clone was picked up a small number of times. The chain couples TRBV9 to TRBJ1-1; tentative D call: TRBD1 (6 bases). Germline CDR1 reads SGDLS; CDR2 reads YYNGEE. This CDR3 contains 14 residues. V lost 5 bases and J 0 bases, leaving 11 bases between the germline ends. This CDR3 reads CASSRQAVNTEAFF. CDR3 DNA sequence: TGTGCCAGCAGTCGACAGGCAGTGAACACTGAAGCTTTCTTT.

V and J are TRBV2 and TRBJ2-5; D perhaps matches TRBD1 (6 bases). The CDR3 has 14 residues. V gave up 2 bases and J gave up 5 bases, with 12 bases separating them. Germline CDR1 reads SNHLY; CDR2 reads FYNNEI. The CDR3 loop reads CASSEQGSGETQYF. DNA of the CDR3: TGTGCCAGCAGTGAACAGGGGTCGGGCGAGACCCAGTACTTC.

The genes are TRBV2 and TRBJ2-3; 8 positions agree with TRBD1. CDR1 and CDR2 (germline): SNHLY, FYNNEI. V lost 6 bases, J lost 4 bases, and 6 bases stayed unmatched. This CDR3 spans 14 amino acids. CDR3 nucleotides: TGTGCCAGCAGCCTCGACAGGGGCCCAGATACGCAGTATTTT. It is translated as CASSLDRGPDTQYF.

This clone has only a few counts. The gene calls are TRBV7-9 and TRBJ2-5; TRBD1 is a possible D gene (5 bases). This CDR3 has 15 residues. V lost 7 bases, J lost 1 base, and 16 bases lay in between. CDR1 is SEHNR, CDR2 FQNEAQ, per germline (reference sequence). Written as DNA, the CDR3 is TGTGCCAGCATCCGAGGTCGTCAGGGCCAAGAGACCCAGTACTTC. It is translated as CASIRGRQGQETQYF. The entire variable domain, with the rest obtained from reference TRBV7-9 and TRBJ2-5, is as follows: DTGVSQNPRHKITKRGQNVTFRCDPISEHNRLYWYRQTLGQGPEFLTYFQNEAQLEKSRLLSDRFSAERPKGSFSTLEIQRTEQGDSAMYLCASIRGRQGQETQYFGPGTRLLVL.

This clone has a handful of counts. J is TRBJ2-7 and V is TRBV29-1; D is uncertain. The CDR3 contains 11 residues. Trimming took 6 bases from V and 6 from J, leaving 12 bases between them. CDR1 and CDR2 from the germline V gene are SQVTM and ANQGSEA. The chain's CDR3 is CSVKIGREQYF. The CDR3, as DNA: TGCAGCGTGAAAATAGGTCGCGAGCAGTACTTC.

The chain is built from TRBV23-1 and TRBJ2-1; 10 bases fit TRBD2. TRBV23-1 is identified as an open reading frame with a role that is uncertain. The CDR3 has 16 amino acids. Trimming took 0 bases from V and 5 from J; bases not matched to a gene: 4. CDR3 sequence reads: CASSQSLSGGHNEQFF. The CDR3 nucleotides are TGCGCCAGCAGTCAATCGCTTAGCGGGGGGCACAATGAGCAGTTCTTC.